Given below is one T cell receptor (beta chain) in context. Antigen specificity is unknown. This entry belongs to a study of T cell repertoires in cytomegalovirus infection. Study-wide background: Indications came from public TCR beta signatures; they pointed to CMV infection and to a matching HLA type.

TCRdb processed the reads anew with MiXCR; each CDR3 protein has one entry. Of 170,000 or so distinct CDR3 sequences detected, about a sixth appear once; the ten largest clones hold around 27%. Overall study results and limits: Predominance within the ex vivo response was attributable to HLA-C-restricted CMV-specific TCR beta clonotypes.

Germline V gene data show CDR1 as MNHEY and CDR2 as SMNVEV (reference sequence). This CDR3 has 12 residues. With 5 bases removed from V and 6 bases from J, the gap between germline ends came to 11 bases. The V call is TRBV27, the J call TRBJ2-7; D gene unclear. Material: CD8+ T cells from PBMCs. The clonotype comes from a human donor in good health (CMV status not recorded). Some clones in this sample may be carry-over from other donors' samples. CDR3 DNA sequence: TGTGCCAGCAGTCCCAATAATCGCGAGCAGTACTTC. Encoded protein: CASSPNNREQYF.